This T cell receptor (beta chain) was observed in a study of siplizumab effects on memory and regulatory T cells. Study outcomes and limitations: Naive T cells seemed more diverse than memory cells; they also seemed major alloresponse contributors. In siplizumab cultures, the suppressive function of proliferating Tregs remained unconfirmed.

Generated by immunoSEQ multiplex PCR, the TCRdb table keeps only in-frame clones and is missing some. The sample consists of more than 85,000 clones, more than 85% of them appearing once. The ends were cut back, 0 bases at V and 4 bases at J, with 13 bases in the middle. This CDR3 is 15 amino acids long. From germline, CDR1 is SGDLS and CDR2 YYNGEE. Remarks on this clone: As yet, its antigen is unknown.

This chain connects TRBV9 to TRBJ2-5; D possibly corresponds to TRBD1 (5 bases). This clonotype was sampled from a human donor in good health. Some clones in this sample may be carry-over from other donors' samples. The sequenced sample consisted of CD4+ T cells sorted from blood. The CDR3 DNA follows: TGTGCCAGCAGCGTAGGGACATTAACGGGAGAGACCCAGTACTTC. Encoded protein: CASSVGTLTGETQYF.